Sequencing of this TCR beta chain was carried out in a study of beta chain features in type 1 diabetes. Overall study results and limits: Type 1 diabetes patients showed a moderate but significant shortening of TCRB CDR3s in all four CD4+ subsets.

The germline V gene has CDR1 SGHTA and CDR2 FQGNSA. The CDR3 is made up of 15 amino acids. V shed 4 bases and J shed 2 bases, with 12 bases lying between them. Details on this clone: Antigen: not known.

CD4+ cells of the naive, central memory, regulatory and stem cell-like memory types were sorted via CD45RO/CCR7/CD25/CD127/CD95/CD27. TCRB transcripts that were expressed got sequenced, as all of the isolated RNA had been reverse transcribed. Produced via immunoSEQ multiplex PCR; TCRdb's table is partial and in-frame only. The sample comprises 500,000 to 800,000 clones, roughly an eighth of which are singletons, and around 0.12% rests with the top ten. Specimen: naive CD4+ T cells from blood. This sequence originates from a man younger than 45 with type 1 diabetes. The chain combines TRBV7-2 with TRBJ1-5, with D perhaps TRBD1 (6 bases). Here the CDR3 DNA reads TGTGCCAGCAGCTCACAGGGTAGGCGCAATCAGCCCCAGCATTTT. Amino acids: CASSSQGRRNQPQHF. Complete variable domain (other parts from reference TRBV7-2 and TRBJ1-5): GAGVSQSPSNKVTEKGKDVELRCDPISGHTALYWYRQSLGQGLEFLIYFQGNSAPDKSGLPSDRFSAERTGGSVSTLTIQRTQQEDSAVYLCASSSQGRRNQPQHFGDGTRLSIL.